This T cell receptor (beta chain) was obtained from a study of blood T cells in healthy people across ages (dated by TCRdb to about 2015). At the level of the whole study: In model experiments, template switching captured about one uniquely barcoded TCR beta cDNA molecule for every two T cells. The study analyzed two additional independent replicas of 1 million unique cDNA reads from the same blood draw for two donors, one aged 18 to 30 and one aged 80 or older. To avoid experimental bias, donors of different ages were randomly spread across the sequencing lanes. The donors were split into four age groups: young (average 16 years), middle-aged (about 40), aged (more than 60) and long-lived (82). Age-related changes in TCR beta repertoire diversity were measured in the study by deep sequencing normalized with unique cDNA molecular identifiers. Overall study results and their limits: As age increased, observed TCR beta diversity per million T cells dropped in a roughly linear way, and a significant reduction was already evident by age 40. Estimates of total diversity based on one million sequenced T cells were considered lower bounds and underestimates. A strong correlation was found between observed TCR beta diversity and the percentage of naive T cells measured by flow cytometry. Compared with the aged group, the long-lived group had more naive CD4+ T cells, fewer expanded clones and increased TCR diversity, suggesting age selection. Bulk unsorted PBMC profiling prevented conclusive comparison of naive and antigen-experienced compartments. Because the CMV infection status of the donors was unknown, age-related changes in expanded clonotypes may potentially have been confounded.

This clonotype was seen more than once but under ten times. The antigen this receptor binds is unknown. No much larger clone exists at a distance of one base, and base qualities are not known. To prepare the library, 5' RACE was applied. Sequenced using an Illumina HiSeq 2500. A second about 6 to 11 cycle PCR used a sample-barcoded 5' primer and a J-beta primer mix. Each TCR beta cDNA molecule received a unique molecular identifier from a template-switch 5' adaptor carrying 12 random nucleotides. Each sample yielded at least 2.5 million CDR3-containing paired-end reads. All of the RNA was converted into first-strand cDNA using the Mint cDNA synthesis kit, with a TRBC-specific oligonucleotide serving as the primer. Following uracil-DNA glycosylase treatment, a first 18-cycle PCR with universal primers M1SS and BC2_uni_R was performed on all cDNA. The original methods were these. For normalization, 1 million high-quality reads were randomly selected from each sample, with every read carrying a distinct molecular identifier. Instead of being binned into consensus sequences, reads that shared molecular identifiers were thrown out. MiTCR, with a Q25 quality threshold and the strictest error-elimination algorithm, was used for CDR3 identification, clonotype clustering and error correction. A nonparametric unseen species model with Euler transformation was used to estimate lower-bound total TCR beta diversity. TCRdb passed the public sequencing reads through fastp at Q25 and MiXCR, retaining productive beta sequences. Each entry is one CDR3 protein sequence, shown with its most common DNA and genes. The V and J calls and clone size come from TCRdb's table, not from the authors' own analysis. This sample has about 1,800,000 distinct CDR3 sequences in its table, and 28% of those were observed once. Roughly 8.2% of the sample rests with the top ten.

CDR3 length: 12 amino acids, cysteine to phenylalanine. Of the read, only the CDR3 DNA is kept; its 36 bases are in frame from base 1. Trimming at the junction amounts to 3 bases on V and 8 bases on J, and the germline ends lie 10 bases apart. From the germline V gene, CDR1 is ENHRY and CDR2 is SYGVKD. Systemically healthy Caucasian individuals from Russia, 35 to 50 in total and aged about 6 to 95 years, were included as donors. Each donor gave 8 to 10 milliliters of peripheral blood, drawn into EDTA-treated Vacutainer tubes. PBMCs were isolated by Ficoll-Paque density-gradient centrifugation, with at least 7 million obtained per sample. Trizol reagent was used to extract total RNA from PBMCs, with at least 6 micrograms per sample. For every donor, an aliquot of PBMCs went through flow cytometry to measure the percentages of naive CD45RAhigh/CD27high T cells.

The specimen was blood. The sequence was collected from a woman aged 25 to 39 in good health. The sequence links TRBV10-3 to TRBJ1-2, with no confident D gene call. The CDR3 protein is CAISESGEGYTF. The DNA reads as follows: TGTGCCATCAGTGAATCTGGGGAAGGCTACACCTTC.